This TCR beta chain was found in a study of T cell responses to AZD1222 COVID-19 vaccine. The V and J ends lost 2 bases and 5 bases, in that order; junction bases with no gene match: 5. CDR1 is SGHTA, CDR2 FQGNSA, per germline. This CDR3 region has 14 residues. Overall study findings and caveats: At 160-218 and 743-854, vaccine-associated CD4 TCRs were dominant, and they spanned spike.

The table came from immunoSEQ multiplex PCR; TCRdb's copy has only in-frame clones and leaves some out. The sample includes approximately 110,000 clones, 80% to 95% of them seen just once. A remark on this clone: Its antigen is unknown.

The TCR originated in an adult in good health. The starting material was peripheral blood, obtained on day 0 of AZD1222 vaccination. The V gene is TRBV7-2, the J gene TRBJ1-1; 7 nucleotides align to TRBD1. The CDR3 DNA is TGTGCCAGCAGCTTAACAGGGGATGATACTGAAGCTTTCTTT. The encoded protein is CASSLTGDDTEAFF.